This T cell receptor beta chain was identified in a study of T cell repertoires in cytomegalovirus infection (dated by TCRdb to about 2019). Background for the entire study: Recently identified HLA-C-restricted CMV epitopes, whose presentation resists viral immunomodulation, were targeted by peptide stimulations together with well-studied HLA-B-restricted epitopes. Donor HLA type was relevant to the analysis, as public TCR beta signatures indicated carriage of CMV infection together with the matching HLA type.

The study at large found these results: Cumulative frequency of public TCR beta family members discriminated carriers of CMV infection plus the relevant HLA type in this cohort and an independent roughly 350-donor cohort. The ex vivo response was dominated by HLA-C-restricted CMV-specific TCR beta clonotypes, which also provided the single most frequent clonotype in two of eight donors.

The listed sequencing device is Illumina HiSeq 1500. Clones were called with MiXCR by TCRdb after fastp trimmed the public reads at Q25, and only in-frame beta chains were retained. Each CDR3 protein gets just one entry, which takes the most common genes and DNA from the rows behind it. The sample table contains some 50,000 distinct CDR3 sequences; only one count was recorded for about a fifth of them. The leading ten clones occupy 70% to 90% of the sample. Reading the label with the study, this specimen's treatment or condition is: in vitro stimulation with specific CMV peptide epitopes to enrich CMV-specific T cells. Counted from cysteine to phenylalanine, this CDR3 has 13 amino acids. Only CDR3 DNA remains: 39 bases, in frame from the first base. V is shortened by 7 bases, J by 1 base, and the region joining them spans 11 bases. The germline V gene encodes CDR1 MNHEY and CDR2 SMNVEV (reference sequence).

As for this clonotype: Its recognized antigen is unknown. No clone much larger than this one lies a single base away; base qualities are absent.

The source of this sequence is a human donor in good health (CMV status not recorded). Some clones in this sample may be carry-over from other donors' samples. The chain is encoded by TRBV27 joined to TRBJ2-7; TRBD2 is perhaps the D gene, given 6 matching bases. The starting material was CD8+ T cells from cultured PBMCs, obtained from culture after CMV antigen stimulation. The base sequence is TGTGCCAGCAAAGCACTAGCATCCTACGAGCAGTACTTC. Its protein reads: CASKALASYEQYF.